Following are 6 T cell receptor beta chains from one sample sequenced in a study of CD8+CD57+ T cells in acquired aplastic anemia. TCR beta VDJ and CDR3 were profiled, and genomic DNA was the template. TCRdb independently ran MiXCR on the reads; one entry per CDR3 protein. The sample holds under 75,000 distinct CDR3 sequences; 45% to 55% are singletons and the top ten take around 8.8%. Sequencing input: sorted CD4+, CD8+, or CD8+CD57+ T cells (not recorded which) from PBMCs. The receptors derive from a human donor in good health, serving as a control.

The chain carries TRBV10-1 and TRBJ2-7; D remains ambiguous. This CDR3 comprises 13 residues. With 4 bases removed from V and 2 bases from J, the gap between germline ends came to 9 bases. Per the germline V gene, CDR1 is WNHNN and CDR2 is SYGVQD (reference sequence). The CDR3 sequence is CASSGGTTYEQYF. Here the CDR3 DNA reads TGCGCCAGCAGTGGCGGCACTACCTACGAGCAGTACTTC.

V is TRBV25-1 and J is TRBJ1-1; D gene ambiguous. Trimming removed 3 bases at V and 6 bases at J, with 17 bases between. Germline CDR1 MGHDK, CDR2 SYGVNS. The CDR3 has 15 residues. The chain's CDR3 is CASSEVQAPHAEAFF. The CDR3 region has the DNA TGTGCCAGCAGTGAGGTTCAGGCCCCGCACGCTGAAGCTTTCTTT.

This clonotype was counted ten times or more. The chain links TRBV12-3 or TRBV12-4 to TRBJ1-4, with a possible D match to TRBD1 (5 bases). Deletions cut 5 bases from V and 6 bases from J, with 16 bases between. This CDR3 comprises 15 residues. CDR3 amino acids: CASSRGDGEDEKLFF. DNA for the CDR3: TGTGCCAGCAGTAGAGGGGACGGCGAGGATGAAAAACTGTTTTTT.

This clonotype has a count of ten or more. This sequence joins TRBV12-3 or TRBV12-4 and TRBJ2-7, with D unclear. Trimming took 5 bases from V and 6 from J, leaving 20 bases between them. This CDR3 contains 15 residues. DNA of the CDR3: TGTGCCAGCAGTACTGACACCTCTCCAACTGCCGAGCAGTACTTC. As protein: CASSTDTSPTAEQYF.

This clonotype was detected ten times or more. The chain combines TRBV6-5 with TRBJ1-2; 10 bases are a match to TRBD1. Trimming at V came to 5 bases and at J to 5 bases, leaving 8 bases not matched to a gene. From germline, CDR1 is MNHEY and CDR2 SVGAGI. The CDR3 loop spans 15 amino acids. CDR3 DNA sequence: TGTGCCAGCAGTACGAGACGGGACAGGGGATATGGCTACACCTTC. Encoded protein: CASSTRRDRGYGYTF.

This clonotype was observed many times. The chain carries TRBV27 and TRBJ2-1; TRBD2 matches at 11 bases. Germline CDR1 is MNHEY and CDR2 is SMNVEV (reference sequence). With V trimmed by 5 bases and J by 4 bases, 10 bases remained unmatched. The CDR3 loop spans 17 amino acids. The CDR3 protein is CASSTRTGTSGYNEQFF. The DNA of the CDR3 is TGTGCCAGCAGTACTCGTACCGGGACTAGCGGTTACAATGAGCAGTTCTTC.